This T cell receptor (beta chain) was profiled in a study of PD-1 blockade in classical Hodgkin lymphoma. Study-level findings and limits: Partial responders and progressors had significantly lower baseline TCR diversity. CD4+ TCR diversity rose significantly by C4D1, and CD8+ TCR diversity did not. Individuals initiating nivolumab under 1 year after ASCT were excluded.

Germline V lookup: CDR1 KGHSH, CDR2 LQKENI. The J segment lost 3 bases and the V segment lost 6 bases, leaving 9 bases of the junction unmatched. This CDR3 comprises 15 residues. Clones were read by immunoSEQ multiplex PCR, and TCRdb kept only the in-frame ones, dropping some. The data contain about 18,000 clones, roughly 76% of them seen just once; the ten biggest clones take up more than 20%. This clone was picked up one time. The antigen is unknown. Every patient relapsed after autologous stem cell transplantation, and brentuximab vedotin exposure varied. The V gene is TRBV18, the J gene TRBJ1-1, with 8 bases aligning to TRBD1. The receptor was isolated from a human donor with classical Hodgkin lymphoma. This material consisted of peripheral blood mononuclear cells (PBMCs), taken at baseline. The CDR3 sequence is CASSWTGIFDTEAFF. The CDR3 DNA follows: TGTGCCAGCTCCTGGACAGGGATCTTCGACACTGAAGCTTTCTTT.